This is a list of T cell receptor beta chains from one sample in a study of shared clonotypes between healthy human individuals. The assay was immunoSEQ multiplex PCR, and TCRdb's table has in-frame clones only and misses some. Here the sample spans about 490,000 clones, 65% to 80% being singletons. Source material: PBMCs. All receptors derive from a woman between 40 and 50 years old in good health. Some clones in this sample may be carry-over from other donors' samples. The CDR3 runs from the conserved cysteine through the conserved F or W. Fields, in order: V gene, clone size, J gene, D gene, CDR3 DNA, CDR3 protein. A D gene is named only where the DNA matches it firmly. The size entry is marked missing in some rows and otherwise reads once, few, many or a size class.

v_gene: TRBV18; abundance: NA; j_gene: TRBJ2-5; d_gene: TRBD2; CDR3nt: TGTGCCAGCTCACCAAGGACTAGCGGGAGGAGGAGGCAAGAGACCCAGTACTTC; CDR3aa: CASSPRTSGRRRQETQYF
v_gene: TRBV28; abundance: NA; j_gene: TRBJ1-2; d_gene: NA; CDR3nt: TGTGCCAGCAGTTTGCAAGAGTATGGCTACACCTTC; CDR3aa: CASSLQEYGYTF
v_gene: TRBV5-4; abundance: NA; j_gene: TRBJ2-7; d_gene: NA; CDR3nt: TGTGCCAGCAGCCCGGCCCTAGGGACTCCTCACTCCTACGAGCAGTACTTC; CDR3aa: CASSPALGTPHSYEQYF
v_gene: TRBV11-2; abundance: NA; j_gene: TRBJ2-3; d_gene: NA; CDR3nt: TGTGCCAGCAGCTTAGCGGGGGTCACAGATACGCAGTATTTT; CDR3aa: CASSLAGVTDTQYF
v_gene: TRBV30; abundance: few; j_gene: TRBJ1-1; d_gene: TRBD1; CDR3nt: TGTGCCTGGGGACAGGGGATGACGGGAGCTTTCTTT; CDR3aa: CAWGQGMTGAFF
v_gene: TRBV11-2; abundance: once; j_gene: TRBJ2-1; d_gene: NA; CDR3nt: TGTGCCAGCAGCTTAGTAGGGTTTGAGCAGTTCTTC; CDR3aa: CASSLVGFEQFF
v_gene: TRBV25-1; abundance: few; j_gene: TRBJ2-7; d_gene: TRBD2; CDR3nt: TGTGCCAGCAGGGGGGGGTGGGCTAGCTCCCACTGGCACTTC; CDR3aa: CASRGGWASSHWHF
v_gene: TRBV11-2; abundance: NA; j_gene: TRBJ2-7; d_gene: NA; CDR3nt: TGTGCCAGCAGCTTCACCGGGGGCGGAGTCTACGAGCAGTACTTC; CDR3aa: CASSFTGGGVYEQYF
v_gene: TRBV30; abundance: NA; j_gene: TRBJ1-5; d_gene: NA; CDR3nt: TGTGCCGGGGGGGGGTATTCGAGCCGAACGAATCAGCCCCAGCATTTT; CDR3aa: CAGGGYSSRTNQPQHF
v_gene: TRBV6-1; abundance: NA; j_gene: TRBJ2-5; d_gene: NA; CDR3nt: TGTGCCAGCAGTGAAGAGGTTTGGGGGAGTACCCAAGAGACCCAGTACTTC; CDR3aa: CASSEEVWGSTQETQYF
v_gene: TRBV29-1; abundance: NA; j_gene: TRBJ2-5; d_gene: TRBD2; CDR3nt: TGCAGCGTTGTTTTAGGCCTAGCGGGAGGTGAGACCCAGTACTTC; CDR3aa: CSVVLGLAGGETQYF
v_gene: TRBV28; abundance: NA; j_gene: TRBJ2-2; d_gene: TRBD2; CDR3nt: TGTGCCAGCAGTTTCCCTAGCGGGAGGGATCTGGCCGGGGAGCTGTTTTTT; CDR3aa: CASSFPSGRDLAGELFF
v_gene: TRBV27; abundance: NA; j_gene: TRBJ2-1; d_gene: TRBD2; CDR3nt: TGTGCCAGCAGTCCCCCGGGACTAGCGGGAGCGAGATACAATGAGCAGTTCTTC; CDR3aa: CASSPPGLAGARYNEQFF
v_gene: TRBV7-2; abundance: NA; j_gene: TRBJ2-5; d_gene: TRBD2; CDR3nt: TGTGCCAGCAGCTTTACTAGCGGGAAAGGGGAGACCCAGTACTTC; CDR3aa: CASSFTSGKGETQYF
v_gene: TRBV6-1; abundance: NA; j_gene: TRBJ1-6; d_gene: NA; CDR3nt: TGTGCCAGCAGTGAATTACAGGGAAATTCACCCCTCCACTTT; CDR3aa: CASSELQGNSPLHF
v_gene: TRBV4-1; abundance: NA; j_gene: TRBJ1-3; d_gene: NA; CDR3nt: TGCGCCAGCAGCTACCAGGGGAACCGGGCTACTGGAAACACCATATATTTT; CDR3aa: CASSYQGNRATGNTIYF
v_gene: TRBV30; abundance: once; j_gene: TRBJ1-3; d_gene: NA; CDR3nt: TGTGCCTGGAGCGGTCTCCACTCTGGAAACACCATATATTTT; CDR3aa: CAWSGLHSGNTIYF
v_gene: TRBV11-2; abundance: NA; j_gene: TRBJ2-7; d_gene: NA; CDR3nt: TGTGCCAGCAGCTTCACAGGGTGGAGGTACGAGCAGTACTTC; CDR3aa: CASSFTGWRYEQYF
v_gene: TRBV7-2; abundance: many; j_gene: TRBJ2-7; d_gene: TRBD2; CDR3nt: TGTGCCAGCAGCTTAACGCGGGAGGGCCCCGAGCAGTACTTC; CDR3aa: CASSLTREGPEQYF
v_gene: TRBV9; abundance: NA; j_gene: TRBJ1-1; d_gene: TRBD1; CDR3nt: TGTGCCACCCTACGGGACAGAGGGAGAACTGAAGCTTTCTTT; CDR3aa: CATLRDRGRTEAFF
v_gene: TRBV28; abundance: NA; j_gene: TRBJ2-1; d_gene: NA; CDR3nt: TGTGCCAGCAGCATAGGGACTGGCCTTTACAATGAGCAGTTCTTC; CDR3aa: CASSIGTGLYNEQFF
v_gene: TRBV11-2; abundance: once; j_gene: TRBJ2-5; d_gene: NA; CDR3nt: TGTGCCAGCAGCCCCAGGTACCAAGAGACCCAGTACTTC; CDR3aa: CASSPRYQETQYF
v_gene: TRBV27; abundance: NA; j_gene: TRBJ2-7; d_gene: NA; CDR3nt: TGTGCCAGCAGCCTCAGGGAGCCTGGGAGGTACGAGCAGTACTTC; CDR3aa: CASSLREPGRYEQYF
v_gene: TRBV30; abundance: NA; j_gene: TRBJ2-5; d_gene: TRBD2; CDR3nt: TGTGCCTGGGGCCTGGCGGGAGGAGAGACCCAGTACTTC; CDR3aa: CAWGLAGGETQYF
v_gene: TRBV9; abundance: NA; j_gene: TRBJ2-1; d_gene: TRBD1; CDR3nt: TGTGCCAGCAGCGCCTCAGGGGGCGCGTACAATGAGCAGTTCTTC; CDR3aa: CASSASGGAYNEQFF
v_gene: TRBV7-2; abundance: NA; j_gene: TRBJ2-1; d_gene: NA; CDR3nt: TGTGCCAGCAGCTTAATTCCGGGAGCCTACTACAATGAGCAGTTCTTC; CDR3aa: CASSLIPGAYYNEQFF
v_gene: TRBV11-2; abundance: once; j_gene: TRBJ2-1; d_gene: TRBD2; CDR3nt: TGTGCCAGCAGCCTAGCGGGGGGGCACAATGAGCAGTTCTTC; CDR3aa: CASSLAGGHNEQFF
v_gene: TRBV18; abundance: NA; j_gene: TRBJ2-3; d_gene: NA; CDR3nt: TGTGCCAGCTCACCTGACTTCACAGATACGCAGTATTTT; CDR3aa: CASSPDFTDTQYF
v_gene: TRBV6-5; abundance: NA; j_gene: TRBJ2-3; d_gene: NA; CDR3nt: TGTGCCAGCACCCAAGGGCAGGGAGCTACAGATACGCAGTATTTT; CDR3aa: CASTQGQGATDTQYF
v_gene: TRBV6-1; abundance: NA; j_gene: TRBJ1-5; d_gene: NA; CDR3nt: TGTGCCAGCAGTGAAGGACGGAACAATCAGCCCCAGCATTTT; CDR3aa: CASSEGRNNQPQHF
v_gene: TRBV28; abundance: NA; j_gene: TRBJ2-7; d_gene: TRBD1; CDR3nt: TGTGCCAGCAGTCTGACAGGGTGGGGGACATCCTACGAGCAGTACTTC; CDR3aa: CASSLTGWGTSYEQYF
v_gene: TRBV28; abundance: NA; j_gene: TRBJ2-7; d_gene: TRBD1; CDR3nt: TGTGCCAGCGGGGACAGAACCCTCTACGAGCAGTACTTC; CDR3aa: CASGDRTLYEQYF
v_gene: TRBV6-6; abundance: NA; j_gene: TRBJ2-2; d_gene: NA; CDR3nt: TGTGCCAGCAGTTGGTTGAACACCGGGGAGCTGTTTTTT; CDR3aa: CASSWLNTGELFF
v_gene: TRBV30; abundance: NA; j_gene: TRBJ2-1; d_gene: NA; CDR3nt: TGTGCCCGGGACTTATACAATGAGCAGTTCTTC; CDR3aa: CARDLYNEQFF
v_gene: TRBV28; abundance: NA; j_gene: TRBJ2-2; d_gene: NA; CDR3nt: TGTGCCAGCAGTTTAGCGTACACCGGGGAGCTGTTTTTT; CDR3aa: CASSLAYTGELFF
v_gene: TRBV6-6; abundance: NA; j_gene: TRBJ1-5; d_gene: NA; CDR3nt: TGTGCCAGCTCGCGTCCGGTACAGAGCAATCAGCCCCAGCATTTT; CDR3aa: CASSRPVQSNQPQHF
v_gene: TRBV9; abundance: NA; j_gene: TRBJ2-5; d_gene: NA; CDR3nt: TGTGCCAGCAGCGTAGCTATTACCCAAGAGACCCAGTACTTC; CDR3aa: CASSVAITQETQYF
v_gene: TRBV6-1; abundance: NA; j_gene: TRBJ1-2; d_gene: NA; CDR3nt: TGTGCCAGCACTCGTTACCGAGGACCGGGGGGCTACACCTTC; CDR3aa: CASTRYRGPGGYTF
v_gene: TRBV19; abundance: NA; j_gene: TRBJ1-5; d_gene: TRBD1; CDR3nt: TGTGCCAGTAGTACCCCGGACAGGGACAATCAGCCCCAGCATTTT; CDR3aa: CASSTPDRDNQPQHF
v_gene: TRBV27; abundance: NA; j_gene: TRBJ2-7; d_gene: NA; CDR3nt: TGTGCCAGCAGTTTGGTTAGCGGCTCCTACGAGCAGTACTTC; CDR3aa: CASSLVSGSYEQYF
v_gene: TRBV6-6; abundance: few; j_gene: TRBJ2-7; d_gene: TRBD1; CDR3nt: TGTGCCAGCAGCAAGACAGGGGTCCCTTCCTACGAGCAGTACTTC; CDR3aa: CASSKTGVPSYEQYF
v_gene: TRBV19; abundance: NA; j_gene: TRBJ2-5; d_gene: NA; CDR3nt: TGTGCCAGTAGTATCGGAGGGGAGGAGACCCAGTACTTC; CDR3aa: CASSIGGEETQYF
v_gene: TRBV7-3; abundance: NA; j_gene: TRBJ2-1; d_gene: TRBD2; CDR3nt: TGTGCCAGCAGCTTACTAGCGGGAACCTACAATGAGCAGTTCTTC; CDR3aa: CASSLLAGTYNEQFF
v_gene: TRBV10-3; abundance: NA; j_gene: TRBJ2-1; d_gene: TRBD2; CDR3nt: TGTGCCATCAAAGGCAGGCTAGCGGGAGGTAATGAGCAGTTCTTC; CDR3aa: CAIKGRLAGGNEQFF
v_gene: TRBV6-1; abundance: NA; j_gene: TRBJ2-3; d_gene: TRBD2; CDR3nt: TGTGCCAGCAGTGAAGCTTCTCGAAGCGGGAGGGCCATCTTGGATACGCAGTATTTT; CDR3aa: CASSEASRSGRAILDTQYF
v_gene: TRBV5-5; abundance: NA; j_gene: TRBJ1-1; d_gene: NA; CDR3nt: TGTGCCAGCAAACCTAGCAACACTGAAGCTTTCTTT; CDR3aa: CASKPSNTEAFF
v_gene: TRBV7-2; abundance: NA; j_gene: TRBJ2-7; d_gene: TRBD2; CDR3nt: TGTGCCAGCAGTCCTCTCCTGGGGGGGAACTACGAGCAGTACTTC; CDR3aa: CASSPLLGGNYEQYF
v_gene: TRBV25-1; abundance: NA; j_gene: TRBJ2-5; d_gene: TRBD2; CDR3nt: TGTGCCAGCAGCCAGAATCCCCTAGCGGGGGGCCAAGAGACCCAGTACTTC; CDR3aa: CASSQNPLAGGQETQYF
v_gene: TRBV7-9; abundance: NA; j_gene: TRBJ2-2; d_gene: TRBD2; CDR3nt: TGTGCCAGCAGCCAACTAGCGGGAGGGATGACCGGGGAGCTGTTTTTT; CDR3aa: CASSQLAGGMTGELFF
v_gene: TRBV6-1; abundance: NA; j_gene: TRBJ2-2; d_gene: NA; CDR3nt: TGTGCCAGCAGTGAAATCGGGCAGTTTCACGGGGAGCTGTTTTTT; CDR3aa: CASSEIGQFHGELFF
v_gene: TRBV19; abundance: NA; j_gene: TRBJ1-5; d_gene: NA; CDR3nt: TGTGCCAGTAGATGGAGGGGCAGCAATCAGCCCCAGCATTTT; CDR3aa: CASRWRGSNQPQHF
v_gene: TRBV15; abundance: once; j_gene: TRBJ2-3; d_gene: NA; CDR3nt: TGTGCCACCAGCAGAGGGGGTGCGGGATTCACAGATACGCAGTATTTT; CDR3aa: CATSRGGAGFTDTQYF